Below, 8 T cell receptor beta chains from the same sample are listed, as sequenced in a study of blood T cell repertoires in COVID-19. The protocol was immunoSEQ multiplex PCR, while the TCRdb copy is restricted to in-frame clones and leaves out a portion. In the table there are about 380,000 clones, more than 80% of which are singletons. The sample was peripheral blood. Source of these receptors: a man in his forties with acute or convalescent COVID-19.

This chain connects TRBV27 to TRBJ2-7, with 8 bases aligning to TRBD2. The germline CDR1 and CDR2 sequences are MNHEY and SMNVEV (reference sequence). After removal of 5 bases from V and 2 bases from J, the junction contained 8 bases not matched to a gene. The CDR3 consists of 15 residues. CDR3 sequence: CASSPAGTRAYEQYF. For the CDR3, the DNA is TGTGCCAGCAGTCCTGCCGGGACTAGGGCCTACGAGCAGTACTTC.

The rearrangement links TRBV5-4 to TRBJ2-2, with 8 positions matching TRBD1. From germline, CDR1 is SGHNT and CDR2 YYREEE (reference sequence). This CDR3 spans 18 amino acids. The ends lost 6 bases at V and 9 bases at J; junction bases unmatched: 22. The DNA for the CDR3 is TGTGCCAGCACCAAAATTACGACCCCAGGGGGCGAAGTGTGGGAGCTGTTTTTT. This translates into CASTKITTPGGEVWELFF.

The chain uses TRBV5-5 and TRBJ2-2, with D perhaps TRBD2 (5 bases). This CDR3 contains 18 residues. Germline CDR1 reads SGHKS; CDR2 reads YYEKEE (reference sequence). V lost 1 base, J lost 7 bases, and 23 bases lay in between. Here the CDR3 reads CASSLRGDWRTRGGELFF. CDR3 nucleotides: TGTGCCAGCAGCTTGCGAGGTGACTGGCGTACACGGGGCGGGGAGCTGTTTTTT.

This chain links TRBV9 with TRBJ2-1; D unclear. Germline CDR1 reads SGDLS; CDR2 reads YYNGEE. Trimming removed 0 bases from V and 3 bases from J, with 7 bases in between. CDR3 size: 14 residues. CDR3 sequence (DNA): TGTGCCAGCAGCGTAGGTGGAGACTACAATGAGCAGTTCTTC. It yields the protein CASSVGGDYNEQFF. The full variable domain, with the rest looked up from reference TRBV9 and TRBJ2-1, is DSGVTQTPKHLITATGQRVTLRCSPRSGDLSVYWYQQSLDQGLQFLIQYYNGEERAKGNILERFSAQQFPDLHSELNLSSLELGDSALYFCASSVGGDYNEQFFGPGTRLTVL.

The rearrangement uses TRBV5-1 and TRBJ2-7, with a possible D match to TRBD2 (5 bases). Looked up from germline, CDR1 is SGHRS and CDR2 is YFSETQ. V lost 0 bases, J lost 5 bases, and 9 bases lay in between. CDR3 length: 13 residues. CDR3 protein: CASSLAPGDEQYF. The DNA for the CDR3 is TGCGCCAGCAGCTTGGCACCCGGGGACGAGCAGTACTTC.

The V gene is TRBV28, the J gene TRBJ2-7; 7 nucleotides line up with TRBD1. J lost 4 bases, V lost 7 bases, and 10 bases had no gene match. Germline V gene lookup returns CDR1 MDHEN and CDR2 SYDVKM. The CDR3 is 14 residues long. CDR3 bases: TGTGCCAGCACGACAGGGCCTAAGATTTACGAGCAGTACTTC. This translates into CASTTGPKIYEQYF.

The gene calls are TRBV30 and TRBJ1-1; a weak D match, TRBD1 (6 bases). The CDR3 totals 15 residues. Germline values: CDR1 GTSNPN, CDR2 SVGIG (reference sequence). The V end lost 1 base, the J end lost 1 base, and 13 bases lay between the germline ends. The CDR3 here is CAWSENRDWNTEAFF. The CDR3 region has the DNA TGTGCCTGGAGTGAAAACAGGGATTGGAACACTGAAGCTTTCTTT.

A few counts support this clone. The J gene is TRBJ2-5, the V gene TRBV7-3; the D is unclear. The CDR3 length is 13 residues. V was cut by 2 bases and J by 5 bases, with 9 bases left in between. CDR1 is SGHTA and CDR2 is FQGTGA in the germline V gene. The CDR3 loop is CASSLVPRETQYF. The CDR3 coding sequence is TGTGCCAGCAGCTTAGTGCCGCGGGAGACCCAGTACTTC. Complete variable domain (other parts from reference TRBV7-3 and TRBJ2-5): GAGVSQTPSNKVTEKGKYVELRCDPISGHTALYWYRQSLGQGPEFLIYFQGTGAADDSGLPNDRFFAVRPEGSVSTLKIQRTERGDSAVYLCASSLVPRETQYFGPGTRLLVL.